Reported below is one TCR beta chain. Its cognate antigen is unknown. This specimen belongs to a study of cytomegalovirus exposure and HLA in healthy donors. At the level of the study: Genetic ancestry analysis placed about 76% of the 410 or so donors that were genotyped in the Caucasian-associated cluster. Study-wide points: Earlier findings revealed that most TCR beta V segments proved productive either about 90% or about 30% of the time. Through in vitro validation, a few CMV-associated chains were shown to be specific for CMV antigens.

Healthy individuals who donated bone marrow served as the donors. Trimming took 0 bases from V and 4 from J, leaving 7 bases between them. Germline values: CDR1 SGHDT, CDR2 YYEEEE. The CDR3 is made up of 13 amino acids. 13 Jbeta primers and 60 Vbeta primers were used for the PCR. The protocol was immunoSEQ multiplex PCR, while the TCRdb copy is restricted to in-frame clones and leaves out a portion. Among about 90,000 clones listed, 65% to 85% were seen once. The rearrangement uses TRBV5-6 and TRBJ2-5, with D perhaps TRBD2 (6 bases). Sequenced sample: PBMCs. This clonotype originated in a man younger than 30 in good health and CMV-seronegative. The CDR3 nucleotides read TGTGCCAGCAGCTTGGTGGGGGGAGAGACCCAGTACTTC. It translates to CASSLVGGETQYF.